The 28 T cell receptor beta chains reported below all come from one sample, sequenced in a study of T cell responses to AZD1222 COVID-19 vaccine. Assay used: immunoSEQ multiplex PCR; TCRdb lists only in-frame clones, some missing. The top ten hold 13% to 15% of the sample, which has fewer than 150,000 clones, approximately 90% seen once. Sequenced material: peripheral blood, taken on day 0 of AZD1222 vaccination. The receptors derive from an adult in good health.

V and J are TRBV4-3 and TRBJ2-1, with TRBD2 as a possible D gene (5 bases). The CDR3 loop spans 16 amino acids. Trimming shortened V by 0 bases and J by 8 bases, and 17 bases separated the two germline ends. Germline V gene sequence: CDR1 LGHNA, CDR2 YSLEER. The CDR3 DNA sequence: TGCGCCAGCAGCCAAGAGAGCGGAATCACCAGGTATGAGCAGTTCTTC. Protein: CASSQESGITRYEQFF.

The chain recombines TRBV5-8 with TRBJ1-5, with TRBD1 matching 7 bases. The CDR3 length is 16 residues. CDR1 is SGHTS and CDR2 is YDEGEE in the germline V gene. Trimming took 2 bases from V and 2 from J; bases not matched to a gene: 7. DNA of the CDR3: TGTGCCAGCAGCTTACACAGGGGATCGGGCAATCAGCCCCAGCATTTT. As protein: CASSLHRGSGNQPQHF.

The chain uses TRBV19 and TRBJ2-2, with 8 nucleotides matching TRBD2. The CDR3 contains 17 residues. V was clipped by 6 bases and J by 5 bases; unmatched bases: 14. Per the germline V gene, CDR1 is LNHDA and CDR2 is SQIVND (reference sequence). The chain's CDR3 is CASSFQGGASGTGELFF. The CDR3 DNA is TGTGCCAGTAGCTTCCAAGGGGGGGCTAGCGGGACCGGGGAGCTGTTTTTT.

The chain combines TRBV7-9 with TRBJ1-4, with D hard to call. Germline V gene sequence: CDR1 SEHNR, CDR2 FQNEAQ (reference sequence). The CDR3 has 15 amino acids. V lost 1 base and J lost 0, with 6 bases in between. The CDR3 sequence: CASSLDGTTNEKLFF. Written as DNA, the CDR3 is TGTGCCAGCAGCTTAGACGGAACAACTAATGAAAAACTGTTTTTT.

The chain links TRBV27 to TRBJ2-7, with no clear D. The germline V and J ends were trimmed by 1 base and 2 bases, with 15 bases remaining between them. There are 16 residues in the CDR3. Germline assignment: CDR1 MNHEY and CDR2 SMNVEV (reference sequence). The chain's CDR3 is CASSLYFTTDTYEQYF. The CDR3 DNA sequence: TGTGCCAGCAGTTTATATTTCACGACGGATACCTACGAGCAGTACTTC.

This chain links TRBV7-2 with TRBJ1-4; D is undetermined. The CDR3 covers 12 residues. Germline V gene data show CDR1 as SGHTA and CDR2 as FQGNSA. Trimming removed 3 bases from V and 5 bases from J, with 4 bases in between. CDR3 in amino acids: CASSFANEKLFF. CDR3 DNA: TGTGCCAGCAGCTTCGCGAATGAAAAACTGTTTTTT.

The rearrangement links TRBV2 to TRBJ2-1; 9 nucleotides line up with TRBD2. The V gene's germline CDR1 is SNHLY and CDR2 FYNNEI. V was clipped by 6 bases and J by 2 bases; unmatched bases: 5. This CDR3 is 15 amino acids long. DNA for the CDR3: TGTGCCAGCAGGACGGCGGGGGGGACCTACAATGAGCAGTTCTTC. Translating gives CASRTAGGTYNEQFF.

The chain joins TRBV16 to TRBJ1-4; 7 positions match TRBD1. Germline V gene lookup returns CDR1 KGHSY and CDR2 FQNENV. CDR3 length: 15 residues. With V trimmed by 2 bases and J by 4 bases, 4 bases remained unmatched. The CDR3, as DNA: TGTGCCAGCAGCCAAGGGACAGCGTATAATGAAAAACTGTTTTTT. As protein: CASSQGTAYNEKLFF.

This chain uses TRBV6-5 with TRBJ1-3; 9 nucleotides align to TRBD1. CDR3 length: 15 residues. V lost 6 bases to trimming and J lost 7 bases; unmatched junction nucleotides: 10. Germline assignment: CDR1 MNHEY and CDR2 SVGAGI. The CDR3 reads CASSIIPGQGNTIYF. DNA for the CDR3: TGTGCCAGCAGCATTATCCCGGGACAGGGTAACACCATATATTTT.

The V call is TRBV27, the J call TRBJ1-2; TRBD1 aligns across 9 bases. The V gene's germline CDR1 is MNHEY and CDR2 SMNVEV (reference sequence). The ends lost 4 bases at V and 5 bases at J; junction bases unmatched: 8. The CDR3 extends over 15 amino acids. In DNA, the CDR3 is TGTGCCAGCAGTTCCCCCCGGGACAGGGCGTATGGCTACACCTTC. The encoded protein is CASSSPRDRAYGYTF.

This chain joins TRBV27 and TRBJ1-5; the match to TRBD1 covers 9 bases. Trimming cost V 5 bases and J 6 bases; bases outside gene matches: 5. Germline values: CDR1 MNHEY, CDR2 SMNVEV (reference sequence). The CDR3 contains 14 residues. CDR3: CASSDTGGFQPQHF. CDR3 nucleotides: TGTGCCAGCAGTGACACAGGGGGCTTTCAGCCCCAGCATTTT.

The CDR3 DNA reads TGTGCCAGCAGTTTATTTCTAGGGGCTGTGAGCACAGATACGCAGTATTTT. This sequence encodes CASSLFLGAVSTDTQYF. This rearrangement joins TRBV28 to TRBJ2-3, with D perhaps matching TRBD1 (5 bases). Germline CDR1 and CDR2: MDHEN and SYDVKM. Trimming removed 1 base from V and 0 bases from J, with 14 bases in between. The length of the CDR3 is 17 residues.

The count of this clone is one. This chain joins TRBV9 and TRBJ2-4; D uncertain. CDR3 size: 18 residues. CDR1 is SGDLS and CDR2 is YYNGEE in the germline V gene. V lost 6 bases, J lost 0 bases, and 22 bases lay in between. CDR3 in DNA: TGTGCCAGCAAGCTCCCGGCGTATCACTCTTTAGCCAAAAACATTCAGTACTTC. It specifies CASKLPAYHSLAKNIQYF.

V gene TRBV12-3 or TRBV12-4 combines with J gene TRBJ1-6; D might be TRBD1 (6 bases). The length of the CDR3 is 13 residues. The ends were cut back, 3 bases at V and 14 bases at J, with 14 bases in the middle. In nucleotides, the CDR3 is TGTGCCAGCAGTTTTTCGGGGGGCCGGTCCCTCCACTTT. This translates into CASSFSGGRSLHF.

The V gene is TRBV12-3 or TRBV12-4, the J gene TRBJ1-1, with D perhaps matching TRBD1 (5 bases). The CDR3 extends over 13 amino acids. V lost 11 bases and J 5 bases, leaving 18 bases between the germline ends. Here the CDR3 reads CAVPGRVETEAFF. CDR3 sequence (DNA): TGTGCCGTCCCGGGCAGGGTGGAAACTGAAGCTTTCTTT.

The rearrangement links TRBV6-5 to TRBJ1-5; D unresolved. The ends were cut back, 6 bases at V and 0 bases at J, with 12 bases in the middle. Germline CDR1 reads MNHEY; CDR2 reads SVGAGI. This CDR3 spans 15 amino acids. The CDR3 region is CASRHQVNSNQPQHF. CDR3 sequence (DNA): TGTGCCAGCAGACACCAAGTAAATAGCAATCAGCCCCAGCATTTT.

CDR3 nucleotides: TGTGCCAGCAGCGAGACAGGGCTCGGAACAGATACGCAGTATTTT. The encoded protein is CASSETGLGTDTQYF. The chain links TRBV9 to TRBJ2-3; TRBD1 agrees at 7 bases. This CDR3 is built from 15 residues. Trimming removed 3 bases from V and 3 bases from J; junction bases left unmatched: 7. Per the germline V gene, CDR1 is SGDLS and CDR2 is YYNGEE.

The chain has TRBV9 and TRBJ1-2; no firm D call. CDR1 is SGDLS, CDR2 YYNGEE, per germline. Trimming cost V 4 bases and J 8 bases, with 18 bases left between them. The CDR3 contains 14 residues. The CDR3 loop is CASSPGPLPEGYTF. The CDR3 bases are TGTGCCAGCAGCCCGGGCCCCCTCCCGGAGGGCTACACCTTC.

The V and J genes are TRBV5-1 and TRBJ2-2; no clear D. The CDR3 is 13 residues long. Germline CDR1 and CDR2: SGHRS and YFSETQ. V dropped 0 bases and J dropped 6 bases, with 6 bases sitting between them. The DNA for the CDR3 is TGCGCCAGCAGCTTGGGGGGTGCCGGGGAGCTGTTTTTT. This gives the protein CASSLGGAGELFF.

The chain couples TRBV28 to TRBJ2-5; no clear D. Germline CDR1 is MDHEN and CDR2 is SYDVKM. The CDR3 length is 13 residues. V lost 7 bases, J lost 5 bases, and 14 bases lay in between. The CDR3 nucleotides read TGTGCCAGCAACGACCACCACGGGGAGACCCAGTACTTC. Translated, it gives CASNDHHGETQYF.

The gene calls are TRBV13 and TRBJ2-1, with D maybe TRBD2 (5 bases). CDR1 is PRHDT and CDR2 is FYEKMQ in the germline V gene (reference sequence). V lost 4 bases to trimming and J lost 9 bases, with 13 bases between them. The CDR3 is 13 amino acids. CDR3 nucleotide sequence: TGTGCCAGCAGCTACAGCCGGGATTTTGAGCAGTTCTTC. Translated: CASSYSRDFEQFF.

This clone was recorded a few times. This chain joins TRBV7-2 and TRBJ1-5; possible D gene TRBD1, 6 bases. Deletions cut 1 base from V and 7 bases from J, with 8 bases between. This CDR3 is 13 amino acids long. Germline values: CDR1 SGHTA, CDR2 FQGNSA. In nucleotides, the CDR3 is TGTGCCAGCAGCTTAGAACAGGGCCAGCCCCAGCATTTT. This translates into CASSLEQGQPQHF.

V and J are TRBV30 and TRBJ1-4; D is uncertain. Germline V CDR1 and CDR2: GTSNPN, SVGIG (reference sequence). The CDR3 runs to 18 residues. The ends were cut back, 1 base at V and 0 bases at J, with 18 bases in the middle. The CDR3 spells CAWSDGLPFLPTNEKLFF. The CDR3 DNA reads TGTGCCTGGAGTGATGGTCTACCCTTTTTACCAACTAATGAAAAACTGTTTTTT.

The chain carries TRBV7-8 and TRBJ2-1, with D perhaps matching TRBD1 or TRBD2 (5 bases each). The V gene lost 1 base and the J gene lost 2 bases, with 18 bases spanning the gap. Germline V gene lookup returns CDR1 SGHVS and CDR2 FQNEAQ. The length of the CDR3 is 18 residues. For the CDR3, the DNA is TGTGCCAGCAGCTTAGTGGGGGACCCAAGGGCCGCCTACAATGAGCAGTTCTTC. Translating it yields CASSLVGDPRAAYNEQFF.

Comments on this clone: Distinct nucleotide sequences in the sample also encode this CDR3. This sequence joins TRBV19 and TRBJ1-6; 7 bases align to TRBD1. This CDR3 contains 14 residues. Germline CDR1 and CDR2: LNHDA and SQIVND (reference sequence). Germline trimming cut 5 bases from V and 6 bases from J; bases unmatched to any gene: 4. CDR3 amino acids: CASSPGQLNSPLHF. For the CDR3, the DNA is TGTGCCAGTAGTCCGGGACAGCTTAATTCACCCCTCCACTTT.

This clone was counted a few times. The chain couples TRBV27 to TRBJ1-1; D is perhaps TRBD1 (5 bases). V shed 6 bases and J shed 5 bases, with 22 bases lying between them. This CDR3 has 16 residues. Germline assignment: CDR1 MNHEY and CDR2 SMNVEV (reference sequence). CDR3 protein: CASSLLSGNGGTEAFF. For the CDR3, the DNA is TGTGCCAGCAGCCTACTCTCAGGTAACGGGGGGACTGAAGCTTTCTTT.

The chain has TRBV7-2 and TRBJ2-3; the match to TRBD1 covers 8 bases. Germline CDR1 is SGHTA and CDR2 is FQGNSA. This CDR3 is built from 17 residues. V lost 10 bases to trimming and J lost 3 bases; unmatched junction nucleotides: 18. CDR3 amino acids: CATIDRGEFWGTDTQYF. Here the CDR3 DNA reads TGTGCCACTATCGACAGGGGAGAATTTTGGGGTACAGATACGCAGTATTTT.

V gene TRBV5-1 combines with J gene TRBJ2-7; 8 bases are shared with TRBD1. Germline CDR1 reads SGHRS; CDR2 reads YFSETQ. The ends lost 4 bases at V and 1 base at J; junction bases unmatched: 4. This CDR3 region has 14 residues. The CDR3 sequence is CASSDGQGSYEQYF. DNA for the CDR3: TGCGCCAGCAGCGACGGACAGGGATCCTACGAGCAGTACTTC.